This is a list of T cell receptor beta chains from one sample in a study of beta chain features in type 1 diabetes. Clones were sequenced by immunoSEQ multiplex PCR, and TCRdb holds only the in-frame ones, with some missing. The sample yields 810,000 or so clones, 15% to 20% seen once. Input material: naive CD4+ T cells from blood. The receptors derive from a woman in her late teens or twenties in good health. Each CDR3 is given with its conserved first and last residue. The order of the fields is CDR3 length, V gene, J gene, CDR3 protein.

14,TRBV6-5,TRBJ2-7,CASSNPGQGVEQYF
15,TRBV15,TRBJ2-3,CATSSQREAADTQYF
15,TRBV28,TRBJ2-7,CASSPLGDRGHEQYF
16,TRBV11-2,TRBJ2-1,CASSLGKALERNEQFF
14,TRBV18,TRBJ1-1,CASSRTTGDTEAFF
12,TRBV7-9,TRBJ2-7,CASSLVGNEQYF
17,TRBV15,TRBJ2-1,CATSRSPRAGGYNEQFF
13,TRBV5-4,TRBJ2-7,CAAGFRREGEQYF
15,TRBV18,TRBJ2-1,CASSTTGIGSNEQFF
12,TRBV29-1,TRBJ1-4,CSASSTNEKLFF
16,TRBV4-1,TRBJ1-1,CASSRPGGGIDTEAFF
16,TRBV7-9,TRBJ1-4,CASSPLRDRAGEKLFF
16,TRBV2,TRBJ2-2,CASSGRQGFRTGELFF
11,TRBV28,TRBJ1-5,CASSLVEPQHF
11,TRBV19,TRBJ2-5,CASSAGETQYF
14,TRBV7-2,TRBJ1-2,CASSLSGVDYGYTF
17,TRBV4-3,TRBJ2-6,CASSQTSRGSGANVLTF
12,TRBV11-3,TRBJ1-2,CASSLGQGARTF
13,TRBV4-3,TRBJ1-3,CASSQESGNTIYF
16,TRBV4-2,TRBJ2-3,CASSQATGGHTDTQYF
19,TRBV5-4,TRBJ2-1,CASSLAGTSRMTSYNEQFF
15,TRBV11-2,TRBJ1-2,CASSSNYRGNYGYTF
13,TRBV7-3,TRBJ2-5,CASSLTGEETQYF
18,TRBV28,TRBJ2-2,CASSLDGGAGEEGGELFF
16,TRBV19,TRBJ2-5,CASSLGLAGGGETQYF
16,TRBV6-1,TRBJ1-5,CASSGMGGLGNQPQHF
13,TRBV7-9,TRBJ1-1,CASSLASTDEAFF
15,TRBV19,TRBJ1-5,CASSKAGYSNQPQHF
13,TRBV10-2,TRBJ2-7,CASGGRLSYEQYF
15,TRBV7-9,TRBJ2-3,CASSFTGGSTDTQYF
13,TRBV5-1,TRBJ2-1,CASSLPSRNEQFF
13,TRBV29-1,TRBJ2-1,CSAPGGGYNEQFF